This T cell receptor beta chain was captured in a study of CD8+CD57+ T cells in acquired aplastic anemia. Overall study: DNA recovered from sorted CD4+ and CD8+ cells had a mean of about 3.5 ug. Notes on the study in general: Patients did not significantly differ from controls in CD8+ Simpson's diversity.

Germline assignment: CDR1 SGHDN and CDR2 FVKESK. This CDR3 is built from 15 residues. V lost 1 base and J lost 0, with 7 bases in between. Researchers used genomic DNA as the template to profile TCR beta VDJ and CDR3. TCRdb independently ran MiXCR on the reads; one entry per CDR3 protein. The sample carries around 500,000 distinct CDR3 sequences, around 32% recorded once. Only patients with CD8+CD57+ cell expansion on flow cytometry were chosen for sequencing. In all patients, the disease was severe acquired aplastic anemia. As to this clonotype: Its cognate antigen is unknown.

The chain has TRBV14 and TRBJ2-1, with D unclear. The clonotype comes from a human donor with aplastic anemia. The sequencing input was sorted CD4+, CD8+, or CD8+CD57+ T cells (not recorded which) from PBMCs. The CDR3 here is CASSQGLSSYNEQFF. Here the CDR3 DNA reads TGTGCCAGCAGCCAAGGACTGAGCTCCTACAATGAGCAGTTCTTC.